This is a list of T cell receptor beta chains from one sample in a study of T-cell memory formation after mild COVID-19. TCRdb recomputed calls from the 5' RACE reads with MiXCR, one row per CDR3 protein. The repertoire holds approximately 250,000 distinct CDR3 sequences, with over 15% as singletons. Material: PBMCs or a T cell subset sorted from them (not recorded which). Receptors originate from a man aged 18 to 35 who had mild COVID-19 (a few samples of this study predate the infection). Cell type and time point are not known. Both conserved end residues are part of each CDR3. Each record gives: J gene, V gene, clone size, D gene, CDR3 DNA, CDR3 protein. A D gene is named only where the DNA matches it firmly. Rows may omit the clone size; those that give it use once, few, many or a size class.

J: TRBJ1-1; V: TRBV20-1; size: NA; D: NA; DNA: TGCAGTGCTAGAGCAGGACACTTGAACACTGAAGCTTTCTTT; CDR3: CSARAGHLNTEAFF
J: TRBJ2-3; V: TRBV2; size: once; D: TRBD2; DNA: TGTGCCAGCTTACTAGCGGGTTTCACAGATACGCAGTATTTT; CDR3: CASLLAGFTDTQYF
J: TRBJ1-2; V: TRBV5-4; size: NA; D: NA; DNA: TGTGCCAGCAGCCCGACTAGGGGGGAGAAAGATGGCTACACCTTC; CDR3: CASSPTRGEKDGYTF
J: TRBJ2-7; V: TRBV3-1; size: few; D: TRBD2; DNA: TGTGCCAGCAGCCCGTCGAGCGGGGGGGCCAATGAGCAGTACTTC; CDR3: CASSPSSGGANEQYF
J: TRBJ2-4; V: TRBV27; size: NA; D: TRBD1; DNA: TGTGCCAGCAGTTCCTGGGGGGGGACAGGGCAAAGTTCGGCCAAAAACATTCAGTACTTC; CDR3: CASSSWGGTGQSSAKNIQYF
J: TRBJ2-4; V: TRBV28; size: NA; D: NA; DNA: TGTGCCACCATCGCCCTCGGGGGTGGGATTCAGTACTTC; CDR3: CATIALGGGIQYF
J: TRBJ2-1; V: TRBV12-3/TRBV12-4; size: NA; D: TRBD2; DNA: TGTGCCAGCACCATAGGTGGCGGGGGGGCACACGAGCAGTTCTTC; CDR3: CASTIGGGGAHEQFF
J: TRBJ1-1; V: TRBV10-2; size: few; D: TRBD1; DNA: TGCGCCAGCAGCCAACAGGGGTTCACTGAAGCTTTCTTT; CDR3: CASSQQGFTEAFF
J: TRBJ2-1; V: TRBV24-1; size: NA; D: TRBD1; DNA: TGTGCCACCAGTGACGGGGACAGATGGAATGAGCAGTTCTTC; CDR3: CATSDGDRWNEQFF
J: TRBJ2-4; V: TRBV27; size: NA; D: NA; DNA: TGTGCCAGTAGATTAAGCCCCACTGGAGAGGGAAAAAACATTCAGTACTTC; CDR3: CASRLSPTGEGKNIQYF
J: TRBJ2-1; V: TRBV12-3/TRBV12-4; size: NA; D: NA; DNA: TGTGCCAGCAGCCCGGACTTCTTC; CDR3: CASSPDFF
J: TRBJ1-1; V: TRBV7-9; size: NA; D: NA; DNA: TGTGCCAGCGTCCCCAGGGACGTAGGGACTGAAGCTTTCTTT; CDR3: CASVPRDVGTEAFF
J: TRBJ1-4; V: TRBV7-2; size: NA; D: NA; DNA: TGTGCCAGCAGCTTAGGCCTGAGGGGAGGCGAAAAACTGTTTTTT; CDR3: CASSLGLRGGEKLFF
J: TRBJ2-3; V: TRBV6-5; size: few; D: NA; DNA: TGTGCCAGCAGTTCCCTCCGGGGGCGCACAGATACGCAGTATTTT; CDR3: CASSSLRGRTDTQYF
J: TRBJ1-5; V: TRBV2; size: NA; D: NA; DNA: TGTGCCAGCAGTGTCTGGGGACATCAGCCCCAGCATTTT; CDR3: CASSVWGHQPQHF
J: TRBJ1-2; V: TRBV7-8; size: few; D: NA; DNA: TGTGCCAGCAGCCCCGCTCGATCTTTTTATGGCTACACCTTC; CDR3: CASSPARSFYGYTF
J: TRBJ1-1; V: TRBV27; size: few; D: NA; DNA: TGTGCCAGCAGCGGCATTACAGGGTATGCTTTCTTT; CDR3: CASSGITGYAFF
J: TRBJ2-7; V: TRBV6-2/TRBV6-3; size: few; D: NA; DNA: TGTGCCAGCAGTTACGGAGGCCCAGGCTCCTACGAGCAGTACTTC; CDR3: CASSYGGPGSYEQYF
J: TRBJ2-6; V: TRBV28; size: few; D: NA; DNA: TGTGCCAGCAGTTTAGAGCCCAGGGTTTCTGGGGCCAACGTCCTGACTTTC; CDR3: CASSLEPRVSGANVLTF
J: TRBJ1-2; V: TRBV6-5; size: NA; D: NA; DNA: TGTGCCAGCAGTTACTCCCAGGGACACCTCGACTACACCTTC; CDR3: CASSYSQGHLDYTF
J: TRBJ1-3; V: TRBV5-1; size: NA; D: NA; DNA: TGCGCCAGCAGACAGGGAACAGGGGGAAACACCATATATTTT; CDR3: CASRQGTGGNTIYF
J: TRBJ2-5; V: TRBV11-2; size: NA; D: TRBD2; DNA: TGTGCCAGCAGGTCACTAGCGGGCGGGGAGACCCAGTACTTC; CDR3: CASRSLAGGETQYF
J: TRBJ2-7; V: TRBV5-4; size: NA; D: TRBD1; DNA: TGTGCCAGCAGCGGCCGACAGGGTGGGCACTACGAGCAGTACTTC; CDR3: CASSGRQGGHYEQYF
J: TRBJ2-5; V: TRBV10-3; size: NA; D: NA; DNA: TGTGCCATCAGTGATGTACGGCCCGGAGAGACCCAGTACTTC; CDR3: CAISDVRPGETQYF
J: TRBJ2-4; V: TRBV7-8; size: NA; D: TRBD2; DNA: TGTGCCAGCAGCTTATCTAGCGGGGGGGGTTTTGCCAAAAACATTCAGTACTTC; CDR3: CASSLSSGGGFAKNIQYF
J: TRBJ2-5; V: TRBV7-9; size: NA; D: NA; DNA: TGTGCCAGCAGCTTAGGGGGTTTTGAGACCCAGTACTTC; CDR3: CASSLGGFETQYF
J: TRBJ1-6; V: TRBV7-2; size: many; D: NA; DNA: TGTGCCAGCAGCTTAGTTTCGGGGGGCGATTCACCCCTCCACTTT; CDR3: CASSLVSGGDSPLHF
J: TRBJ2-1; V: TRBV20-1; size: NA; D: NA; DNA: TGCAGTGCCTCAACAGGGATTTATTCCTCCTACAATGAGCAGTTCTTC; CDR3: CSASTGIYSSYNEQFF
J: TRBJ2-3; V: TRBV7-9; size: NA; D: TRBD1; DNA: TGTGCCAGCAGCTTAGCCCCGGACAGGGTTTTTACGCAGTATTTT; CDR3: CASSLAPDRVFTQYF
J: TRBJ1-1; V: TRBV20-1; size: few; D: TRBD1; DNA: TGCAGTGCTAGAGATAACAGGGGGACCACTGAAGCTTTCTTT; CDR3: CSARDNRGTTEAFF
J: TRBJ2-7; V: TRBV5-1; size: few; D: NA; DNA: TGCGCCAGCAGCTTGGAACAGGGCCCCAACTCCTACGAGCAGTACTTC; CDR3: CASSLEQGPNSYEQYF
J: TRBJ1-2; V: TRBV9; size: NA; D: NA; DNA: TGTGCCAGCAGCGGGACGGGAGCTAACTATGGCTACACCTTC; CDR3: CASSGTGANYGYTF
J: TRBJ2-1; V: TRBV6-4; size: few; D: NA; DNA: TGTGCCAGCAGTGCAGGGCAGGTCTACGATGAGCAGTTCTTC; CDR3: CASSAGQVYDEQFF
J: TRBJ2-7; V: TRBV13; size: NA; D: TRBD2; DNA: TGTGCCAGCAGCCTAGCGGGGATCGAGCAGTACTTC; CDR3: CASSLAGIEQYF
J: TRBJ1-6; V: TRBV20-1; size: few; D: NA; DNA: TGCAGTGCGGAACAGGGCAGGGCTTCACCCCTCCACTTT; CDR3: CSAEQGRASPLHF
J: TRBJ1-1; V: TRBV7-2; size: NA; D: NA; DNA: TGTGCCAGCAGCTTCGTTTTACAAGGGGAGACTGAAGCTTTCTTT; CDR3: CASSFVLQGETEAFF
J: TRBJ2-3; V: TRBV4-3; size: few; D: NA; DNA: TGCGCCAGCAGCCAAGATAGGAGCACAGATACGCAGTATTTT; CDR3: CASSQDRSTDTQYF
J: TRBJ1-5; V: TRBV7-8; size: once; D: NA; DNA: TGTGCCAGCAGCGGCGGGGGCCAGCCCCAGCATTTT; CDR3: CASSGGGQPQHF
J: TRBJ2-7; V: TRBV12-3/TRBV12-4; size: many; D: NA; DNA: TGTGCCAGCAGTTTCACTAGCTTCAACGAGCAGTACTTC; CDR3: CASSFTSFNEQYF
J: TRBJ1-1; V: TRBV7-3; size: NA; D: NA; DNA: TGTGCCAGCAGCTCCAGGGGTTATGGCACTGAAGCTTTCTTT; CDR3: CASSSRGYGTEAFF
J: TRBJ1-1; V: TRBV6-2/TRBV6-3; size: few; D: NA; DNA: TGTGCCAGCAGTCTAGACAGAACAGGGAACACTGAAGCTTTCTTT; CDR3: CASSLDRTGNTEAFF
J: TRBJ2-7; V: TRBV10-3; size: few; D: NA; DNA: TGTGCCATCAGTGACTGGGGAAGATTCTACGAGCAGTACTTC; CDR3: CAISDWGRFYEQYF
J: TRBJ2-5; V: TRBV9; size: NA; D: NA; DNA: TGTGCCAGCAGCGTCGGGACTGCGCAACAAGAGACCCAGTACTTC; CDR3: CASSVGTAQQETQYF
J: TRBJ1-5; V: TRBV20-1; size: few; D: NA; DNA: TGCAGTCTGGCCGGGGGGCGCTGGGATCAGCCCCAGCATTTT; CDR3: CSLAGGRWDQPQHF
J: TRBJ2-5; V: TRBV28; size: NA; D: NA; DNA: TGTGCCAGCAGTTACGGGACCCAGAGGGGAGAGACCCAGTACTTC; CDR3: CASSYGTQRGETQYF
J: TRBJ1-1; V: TRBV5-1; size: few; D: NA; DNA: TGCGCCAGCAGACCCCGCCTCGGACCGAAGAACACTGAAGCTTTCTTT; CDR3: CASRPRLGPKNTEAFF